The 21 T cell receptor beta chains below come from one sample, sequenced in a study of blood T cell repertoires in COVID-19 (dated by TCRdb to the early 2020s). The library came from the immunoSEQ multiplex PCR assay. TCRdb retrieved this table from immuneACCESS and kept in-frame rearrangements only. Not all clones are present; in checked studies, unresolved V genes account for under half, and no reason is known for the remainder. The sample table records around 150,000 clones; around nine tenths of these occur just once. About 5% of the sample is in the top ten clones. Sample: peripheral blood. Receptors were obtained from a human donor in a cohort sampled during active COVID-19.

This chain uses TRBV19 with TRBJ2-7, with TRBD1 matching 8 bases. Germline V gene lookup returns CDR1 LNHDA and CDR2 SQIVND (reference sequence). V shed 11 bases, J shed 7 bases, and the junction held 10 bases outside the gene matches. This CDR3 spans 12 amino acids. The CDR3 DNA reads TGTGCCGCATCCCAGGGGGCGGGGGAGCAGTACTTC. It translates to CAASQGAGEQYF.

The chain combines TRBV29-1 with TRBJ1-3, with a tentative D call TRBD1 (6 bases). Looked up from germline, CDR1 is SQVTM and CDR2 is ANQGSEA. CDR3 length: 12 residues. DNA of the CDR3: TGCAGTGGACAGAGCTCTGGAAACACCATATATTTT. Residues: CSGQSSGNTIYF.

The chain employs TRBV28 and TRBJ2-1; D ambiguous. The length of the CDR3 is 13 residues. Trimming stripped 2 bases from V and 10 bases from J, with 12 bases between. The germline gives CDR1 MDHEN, CDR2 SYDVKM. This CDR3 reads CASSLPLRYEQFF. In DNA form, the CDR3 reads TGTGCCAGCAGTTTACCCCTCCGGTACGAGCAGTTCTTC.

This clone was observed a few times. V usage is TRBV19 and J usage is TRBJ1-5; D perhaps matches TRBD1 (6 bases). V gave up 6 bases and J gave up 5 bases, with 11 bases separating them. The germline V gene encodes CDR1 LNHDA and CDR2 SQIVND (reference sequence). The CDR3 sequence is 13 residues long. The CDR3 nucleotides read TGTGCCAGTAGCAATCACAGGGATCAGCCCCAGCATTTT. Residues: CASSNHRDQPQHF.

Only one count was recorded for this clone. The rearrangement uses TRBV2 and TRBJ1-6, with 9 nucleotides matching TRBD1. With 5 bases clipped from V and 10 bases from J, the junction kept 15 bases outside the gene matches. Germline CDR1 reads SNHLY; CDR2 reads FYNNEI. The CDR3 sequence is 17 residues long. CDR3 loop: CASSMNRGLHVKSPLHF. The CDR3 DNA reads TGTGCCAGCAGTATGAACAGGGGGCTACACGTGAAATCACCCCTCCACTTT.

The J gene is TRBJ1-2, the V gene TRBV7-2, with 11 bases matching TRBD1. CDR1 is SGHTA, CDR2 FQGNSA, per germline. This CDR3 has 14 residues. The V and J ends lost 4 bases and 4 bases, in that order; junction bases with no gene match: 2. The CDR3 nucleotides are TGTGCCAGCAGCTGGACAGGGGGCGGCTATGGCTACACCTTC. Translating it yields CASSWTGGGYGYTF. Complete variable domain (other parts from reference TRBV7-2 and TRBJ1-2): GAGVSQSPSNKVTEKGKDVELRCDPISGHTALYWYRQSLGQGLEFLIYFQGNSAPDKSGLPSDRFSAERTGGSVSTLTIQRTQQEDSAVYLCASSWTGGGYGYTFGSGTRLTVV.

The chain joins TRBV4-3 to TRBJ1-4; 7 nucleotides align to TRBD1. There are 15 residues in the CDR3. The germline V gene encodes CDR1 LGHNA and CDR2 YSLEER. J gave up 8 bases and V 3 bases, and 9 bases lay outside the gene matches. The CDR3 region has the DNA TGCGCCAGCAGCCACGGGGACAGAAAGGGAGAAAAACTGTTTTTT. It translates to CASSHGDRKGEKLFF.

This clone was found once. V is TRBV30 and J is TRBJ2-5, with TRBD2 matching 7 bases. The ends lost 2 bases at V and 5 bases at J; junction bases unmatched: 11. This CDR3 spans 15 amino acids. Germline V lookup: CDR1 GTSNPN, CDR2 SVGIG (reference sequence). The CDR3 spells CAWSFTSLALETQYF. Written as DNA, the CDR3 is TGTGCCTGGAGTTTCACTTCACTAGCGCTGGAGACCCAGTACTTC.

About this clone itself: One end of the junction does not line up with germline, which may come from a read error. This chain connects TRBV29-1 to TRBJ1-1; TRBD1 matches at 7 bases. CDR1 and CDR2 from the germline V gene are SQVTM and ANQGSEA. This CDR3 has 8 residues. As DNA, the CDR3 is TGCAGCTTAGGGGGCACGGTCTTT. The encoded protein is CSLGGTVF.

J is TRBJ1-1 and V is TRBV20-1; D is unresolved. CDR1 is DFQATT, CDR2 SNEGSKA, per germline (reference sequence). The CDR3 contains 11 residues. The CDR3 nucleotides are TGCAGCACCAGATTGAACACTGAAGCTTTCTTT. This sequence encodes CSTRLNTEAFF.

In this sample, this clone turned up a few times. The V gene is TRBV12-3 or TRBV12-4, the J gene TRBJ2-7; no definite D call. This CDR3 is 13 amino acids long. The germline V and J ends were trimmed by 7 bases and 0 bases, with 10 bases remaining between them. The CDR3 sequence: CASTPRNSYEQYF. The CDR3 DNA follows: TGTGCCAGCACCCCCAGGAACTCCTACGAGCAGTACTTC.

V and J are TRBV28 and TRBJ1-1; D call uncertain. This CDR3 is 13 amino acids long. Germline lookup yields CDR1 MDHEN and CDR2 SYDVKM. The V and J ends lost 2 bases and 0 bases respectively, with 4 bases between them. As DNA, the CDR3 is TGTGCCAGCAGTTTAGGGCTGAACACTGAAGCTTTCTTT. Protein product: CASSLGLNTEAFF.

This clone occurred once. This sequence joins TRBV27 and TRBJ1-6; possible D gene TRBD1, 6 bases. The V and J ends lost 7 bases and 5 bases respectively, with 18 bases between them. The germline V gene encodes CDR1 MNHEY and CDR2 SMNVEV (reference sequence). The CDR3 sequence is 16 residues long. The CDR3 bases are TGTGCCAGCACCCGACACGGGAGGGGGGATAATTCACCCCTCCACTTT. Residues: CASTRHGRGDNSPLHF.

The chain combines TRBV6-5 with TRBJ1-5; unclear D gene. V was pared by 4 bases and J by 6 bases, with 16 bases between. The V gene's germline CDR1 is MNHEY and CDR2 SVGAGI. The CDR3 loop spans 15 amino acids. The CDR3 DNA is TGTGCCAGCAGTTCAGATTTTGTCCGAAGTCAGCCCCAGCATTTT. Protein product: CASSSDFVRSQPQHF.

The chain recombines TRBV5-4 with TRBJ2-1; 8 bases are a match to TRBD2. Trimming at V came to 10 bases and at J to 2 bases, leaving 17 bases not matched to a gene. Germline V gives CDR1 SGHNT, CDR2 YYREEE (reference sequence). The CDR3 length is 17 residues. The CDR3 is CALTGLAGIQAYNEQFF. For the CDR3, the DNA is TGTGCCCTTACTGGGCTAGCGGGTATTCAGGCCTACAATGAGCAGTTCTTC.

The sample holds one count of this clone. In nucleotides, the CDR3 is TGTGCCAGCAGCGGACCTCGTACGGGTAACACCTACAATGAGCAGTTCTTC. Translating gives CASSGPRTGNTYNEQFF. This chain connects TRBV9 to TRBJ2-1; D gene unclear. Trimming shortened V by 3 bases and J by 2 bases, and 18 bases separated the two germline ends. Germline lookup yields CDR1 SGDLS and CDR2 YYNGEE. The CDR3 spans 17 residues.

This rearrangement joins TRBV10-1 to TRBJ1-1; maybe TRBD1 (5 bases). The CDR3 contains 13 residues. V lost 3 bases and J lost 10, with 15 bases in between. Per the germline V gene, CDR1 is WNHNN and CDR2 is SYGVQD (reference sequence). CDR3 DNA sequence: TGCGCCAGCAGTGAAGGGCAGGGCGGGGTAGCTTTCTTT. This translates into CASSEGQGGVAFF.

This chain connects TRBV7-9 to TRBJ2-7, with a weak D call TRBD2 (5 bases). The germline CDR1 and CDR2 sequences are SEHNR and FQNEAQ (reference sequence). Trimming cost V 2 bases and J 2 bases, with 10 bases left between them. CDR3 length: 14 residues. Written as DNA, the CDR3 is TGTGCCAGCAGCTTACAAAACGGGACCTACGAGCAGTACTTC. This codes for CASSLQNGTYEQYF.

The J gene is TRBJ1-2, the V gene TRBV5-6; 9 bases line up with TRBD1. V dropped 2 bases and J dropped 4; count of bases not matched to a gene: 6. CDR1 is SGHDT, CDR2 YYEEEE, per germline. The CDR3 contains 15 residues. DNA for the CDR3: TGTGCCAGCAGCTTCGGGACAGGGTCTGTCTATGGCTACACCTTC. Protein: CASSFGTGSVYGYTF.

This clone has ten or more counts. The same CDR3 can be traced to other DNA sequences in this sample. CDR3 nucleotide sequence: TGTGCCAGCAGCGGGCTAGCAAATGAGCAGTTCTTC. Its protein is CASSGLANEQFF. This chain uses TRBV9 with TRBJ2-1; maybe TRBD2 (5 bases). The CDR3 contains 12 residues. Per the germline V gene, CDR1 is SGDLS and CDR2 is YYNGEE. V was shortened by 3 bases and J by 7 bases, with 8 bases between the two germline ends.

This clone was seen a few times. V and J are TRBV9 and TRBJ1-3; tentative D call: TRBD1 (5 bases). This CDR3 is built from 14 residues. V lost 3 bases to trimming and J lost 1 base, with 8 bases between them. Looked up from germline, CDR1 is SGDLS and CDR2 is YYNGEE. Written as DNA, the CDR3 is TGTGCCAGCAGCGCCCAGGGATCTGGAAACACCATATATTTT. This codes for CASSAQGSGNTIYF.